The clone carrying this T cell receptor beta chain was detected only a few times. These data come from a study of early T cells in non-severe SARS-CoV-2 infection. In TCRdb, the 5' RACE reads were re-called with MiXCR into one record per CDR3 protein. The sample carries more than 85,000 distinct CDR3 sequences, around 17% recorded once. The CDR3 runs to 17 residues. Germline V gene lookup returns CDR1 DFQATT and CDR2 SNEGSKA (reference sequence). V dropped 5 bases and J dropped 1; count of bases not matched to a gene: 14. The chain couples TRBV20-1 to TRBJ1-5; 7 bases align to TRBD1. Sequencing was carried out using whole blood. This TCR was sampled from an adult who was a healthcare worker with PCR-confirmed SARS-CoV-2 infection or an uninfected control (not recorded which). The CDR3 DNA is TGCAGTGCTCCCTGGACAGGAAGCCTCACGAGCAATCAGCCCCAGCATTTT. It is translated as CSAPWTGSLTSNQPQHF.